Following are 16 T cell receptor beta chains from one sample sequenced in a study of T-cell memory formation after mild COVID-19 (dated by TCRdb to 2020 to 2023). The library was built by means of 5' RACE. Instrument used: Illumina NovaSeq 6000. Using fastp at Q25 and MiXCR, TCRdb reprocessed the public reads and kept productive beta chains. Each CDR3 protein appears once, grouped with its most common genes and DNA. Present in this sample are approximately 200,000 distinct CDR3 sequences, 16% of which were seen just once. Together, the top ten hold approximately 2.1% of the sample. What was sequenced was PBMCs or a T cell subset sorted from them (not recorded which). These receptors all come from an adult woman who had mild COVID-19 (a few samples of this study predate the infection). The sample titles of this study are shuffled in the database, so cell type and time point are left out; the donor was told from shared clones.

The gene calls are TRBV5-4 and TRBJ1-1; TRBD1 is a possible D gene (5 bases). Trimming removed 2 bases at V and 0 bases at J, with 20 bases between. Looked up from germline, CDR1 is SGHNT and CDR2 is YYREEE (reference sequence). CDR3 length: 18 amino acids. CDR3 DNA sequence: TGTGCCAGCAGCTTCCCGGGGGGATATGCGTCAATGAACACTGAAGCTTTCTTT. Encoded protein: CASSFPGGYASMNTEAFF.

This clonotype was found a few times. This rearrangement joins TRBV12-3 or TRBV12-4 to TRBJ2-3, with a tentative D call TRBD1 (6 bases). The ends were cut back, 6 bases at V and 6 bases at J, with 13 bases in the middle. The CDR3 length is 13 residues. This CDR3 is CASSRDRFDTQYF. The CDR3 DNA reads TGTGCCAGCAGCCGAGACAGGTTCGATACGCAGTATTTT.

The genes are TRBV5-1 and TRBJ2-3, with D unclear. CDR1 and CDR2 from the germline V gene are SGHRS and YFSETQ. Trimming pared 0 bases from V and 6 bases from J, leaving 8 bases between. The CDR3 loop spans 13 amino acids. The CDR3 here is CASSLGQQDTQYF. Written as DNA, the CDR3 is TGCGCCAGCAGCTTGGGGCAGCAGGATACGCAGTATTTT.

The chain has TRBV5-1 and TRBJ2-3; maybe TRBD2 (6 bases). CDR3 length equals 17 residues. V was clipped by 0 bases and J by 2 bases, with 16 bases between them. CDR1 and CDR2 (germline): SGHRS, YFSETQ. CDR3 loop: CASSLDPLGRPTDTQYF. The CDR3 nucleotides read TGCGCCAGCAGCTTGGATCCCTTGGGGAGGCCCACAGATACGCAGTATTTT.

This clonotype was seen only a few times. This rearrangement joins TRBV18 to TRBJ1-6; D is perhaps TRBD1 (5 bases). Germline values: CDR1 KGHSH, CDR2 LQKENI. The CDR3 has 17 amino acids. The germline V and J ends were trimmed by 3 bases and 5 bases, with 17 bases remaining between them. The CDR3 region is CASSPLAGPGNNSPLHF. In nucleotides, the CDR3 is TGTGCCAGCTCACCGCTCGCGGGGCCAGGGAATAATTCACCCCTCCACTTT.

This clonotype was counted many times. The V call is TRBV5-1, the J call TRBJ2-1, with D uncertain. Germline lookup yields CDR1 SGHRS and CDR2 YFSETQ. This CDR3 comprises 15 residues. V lost 0 bases and J lost 8, with 15 bases in between. The CDR3 protein is CASSLAGPRRDEQFF. The CDR3 nucleotides are TGCGCCAGCAGCTTGGCCGGCCCCCGTCGGGATGAGCAGTTCTTC.

The table lists this clonotype with a few counts. The chain combines TRBV25-1 with TRBJ1-4; 7 nucleotides align to TRBD1. Germline loops: CDR1 MGHDK, CDR2 SYGVNS. The CDR3 runs 16 residues. The V segment lost 0 bases and the J segment 5 bases; nucleotides outside the gene matches: 6. The CDR3 is CASSEYLPGGNEKLFF. The CDR3 DNA is TGTGCCAGCAGTGAATATTTACCAGGGGGGAATGAAAAACTGTTTTTT.

This rearrangement joins TRBV9 to TRBJ2-7, with 14 bases aligning to TRBD2. V shed 4 bases and J 9 bases; nucleotides not matched to a gene: 15. The CDR3 runs 17 residues. CDR1 is SGDLS, CDR2 YYNGEE, per germline. CDR3: CASSPGGLAGVLKVQYF. The DNA of the CDR3 is TGTGCCAGCAGCCCCGGGGGACTAGCGGGAGTGCTGAAGGTGCAGTACTTC.

V and J are TRBV29-1 and TRBJ1-2; tentative D call: TRBD1 (5 bases). V was cut by 5 bases and J by 2 bases, with 12 bases left in between. The germline CDR1 and CDR2 sequences are SQVTM and ANQGSEA. There are 13 residues in the CDR3. The CDR3: CSVLFRGNYGYTF. CDR3 sequence (DNA): TGCAGCGTTCTTTTTAGGGGAAACTATGGCTACACCTTC.

This clonotype turned up a few times. The V and J genes are TRBV6-5 and TRBJ2-2; D is uncertain. This CDR3 has 12 amino acids. V was trimmed by 6 bases and J by 8 bases, leaving 10 bases between them. Germline CDR1 and CDR2: MNHEY and SVGAGI. The CDR3 spells CASSLSLGELFF. CDR3 DNA: TGTGCCAGCAGCCTTAGTCTAGGGGAGCTGTTTTTT.

The CDR3 nucleotides read TGTGCCAGCAGTTCAACAGGGGAAAGCAACTACGAGCAGTACTTC. This translates into CASSSTGESNYEQYF. The chain uses TRBV6-5 and TRBJ2-7, with 7 bases identical to TRBD1. Germline assignment: CDR1 MNHEY and CDR2 SVGAGI. V gave up 4 bases and J gave up 3 bases; unmatched junction bases: 9. The CDR3 sequence is 15 residues long.

There are a few counts of this clonotype. The chain has TRBV30 and TRBJ2-7; 10 bases map to TRBD1. V shed 8 bases, J shed 6 bases, and the junction held 7 bases outside the gene matches. This CDR3 is 12 amino acids long. From germline, CDR1 is GTSNPN and CDR2 SVGIG (reference sequence). Written as DNA, the CDR3 is TGTGCCGGACTGGGACAGGGGCCCGAGCAGTACTTC. Its translation: CAGLGQGPEQYF.

The rearrangement uses TRBV12-3 or TRBV12-4 and TRBJ1-3; no clear D. V dropped 6 bases and J dropped 5 bases, with 14 bases sitting between them. This CDR3 region has 14 residues. The CDR3 DNA sequence: TGTGCCAGCAGGGACCGGACGGTGCGAAACACCATATATTTT. It yields the protein CASRDRTVRNTIYF.

The chain links TRBV12-3 or TRBV12-4 to TRBJ2-1; TRBD2 matches at 13 bases. The V and J ends lost 5 bases and 8 bases, in that order; junction bases with no gene match: 6. The CDR3 is 15 residues long. Written as DNA, the CDR3 is TGTGCCAGCAGTCAGACTAGCGGGAGGATCCATGAGCAGTTCTTC. Protein: CASSQTSGRIHEQFF.

The rearrangement links TRBV6-4 to TRBJ2-2; 8 bases match TRBD2. Per the germline V gene, CDR1 is MRHNA and CDR2 is SNTAGT. This CDR3 is 14 amino acids long. V gave up 2 bases and J gave up 4 bases; unmatched junction bases: 0. The CDR3 spells CASSDGTSTGELFF. DNA of the CDR3: TGTGCCAGCAGTGACGGGACTAGCACCGGGGAGCTGTTTTTT.

DNA for the CDR3: TGCGCCAGCAGCTTTGCAGCAGATACGCAGTATTTT. This translates into CASSFAADTQYF. This chain joins TRBV5-1 and TRBJ2-3; D unclear. V was clipped by 2 bases and J by 4 bases, with 5 bases between them. This CDR3 has 12 amino acids. The germline V gene encodes CDR1 SGHRS and CDR2 YFSETQ. The whole variable domain, filled in from reference TRBV5-1 and TRBJ2-3, reads KAGVTQTPRYLIKTRGQQVTLSCSPISGHRSVSWYQQTPGQGLQFLFEYFSETQRNKGNFPGRFSGRQFSNSRSEMNVSTLELGDSALYLCASSFAADTQYFGPGTRLTVL.